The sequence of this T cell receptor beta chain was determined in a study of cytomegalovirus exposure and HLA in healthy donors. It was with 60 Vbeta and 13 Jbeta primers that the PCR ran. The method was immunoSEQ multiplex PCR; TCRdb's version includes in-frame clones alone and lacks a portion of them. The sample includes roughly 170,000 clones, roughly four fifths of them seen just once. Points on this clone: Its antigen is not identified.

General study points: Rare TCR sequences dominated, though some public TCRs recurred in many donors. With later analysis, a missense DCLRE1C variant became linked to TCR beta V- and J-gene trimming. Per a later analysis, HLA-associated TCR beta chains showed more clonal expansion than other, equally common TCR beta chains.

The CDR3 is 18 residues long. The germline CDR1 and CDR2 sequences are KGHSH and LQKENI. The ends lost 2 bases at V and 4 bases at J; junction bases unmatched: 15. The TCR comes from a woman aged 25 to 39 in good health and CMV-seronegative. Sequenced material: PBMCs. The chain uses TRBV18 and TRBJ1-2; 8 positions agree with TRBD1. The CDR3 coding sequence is TGTGCCAGCTCACCAATGCTTGCCTTAGGAGGACAGGGCTATGGCTACACCTTC. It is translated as CASSPMLALGGQGYGYTF.